This record looks at one T cell receptor (beta chain) sequence and its context. The antigen is not known. This sample stems from a study of tumor-infiltrating lymphocytes in primary liver carcinoma. Study background: These patients were men and women whose ages were 30 to 69 years. Samples had roughly 3.5 to 8 million productive TCRbeta reads, comparable between tissue types. Overall study findings and caveats: Overlap between tumor regions exceeded overlap of tumor with adjacent tissue or blood.

Losses at the gene ends were 7 bases for V and 2 bases for J; bases not matched to a gene: 10. Per germline, CDR1 SGHVS and CDR2 FQNEAQ. This CDR3 is built from 15 residues. A primer in the constant region served to generate TCR beta cDNA from approximately 500 ng of total RNA. Libraries covering TCR beta were generated through three nested multiplex PCR rounds (using a slightly modified ARM-PCR). TRBV1-TRBV30 forward primers and a C-beta reverse primer were used in the first two PCR rounds, which each ran for approximately 10 cycles. TCRdb independently ran MiXCR on the multiplex PCR reads; one entry per CDR3 protein. The sample contains 180,000 or so distinct CDR3 sequences, about 55% of which appear only once. The researchers obtained blood RNA from unsorted whole blood and also extracted germline DNA. HBV chronically infected the treatment-naive patients.

V gene TRBV7-8 combines with J gene TRBJ2-5; 7 nucleotides line up with TRBD1. Sequencing was carried out using peripheral blood. The source of this sequence is a man in his forties or fifties with primary liver carcinoma and hepatitis B virus infection. The CDR3 is CASISGQRIQETQYF. CDR3 nucleotides: TGTGCCAGCATCTCGGGACAGAGAATACAAGAGACCCAGTACTTC.